This entry lists 3 T cell receptor beta chains sequenced from one sample in a study of radiotherapy plus CTLA-4 blockade in lung cancer. The protocol was immunoSEQ multiplex PCR, while the TCRdb copy is restricted to in-frame clones and leaves out a portion. The data hold 85,000 to 100,000 clones, with roughly 70% observed a single time. The starting material was peripheral blood, obtained from a patient treated with radiotherapy plus ipilimumab. All receptors derive from a human donor with non-small cell lung cancer that progressed on radiotherapy plus ipilimumab.

This clone was observed once. The V and J genes are TRBV7-9 and TRBJ2-7; 9 bases map to TRBD1. CDR1 is SEHNR, CDR2 FQNEAQ, per germline (reference sequence). Trimming at V came to 5 bases and at J to 2 bases, leaving 10 bases not matched to a gene. The CDR3 totals 16 residues. In DNA form, the CDR3 reads TGTGCCAGCAGCGCCCCCCCGGGACAGGGTCCCTACGAGCAGTACTTC. Its protein is CASSAPPGQGPYEQYF.

This clone came up a few times. The chain joins TRBV5-4 to TRBJ1-2; no reliable D call. The germline CDR1 and CDR2 sequences are SGHNT and YYREEE (reference sequence). V was cut by 0 bases and J by 6 bases, with 9 bases left in between. The CDR3 contains 13 residues. CDR3 region: CASSLDLPNGYTF. The CDR3 region has the DNA TGTGCCAGCAGCTTGGATCTGCCTAATGGCTACACCTTC.

The chain combines TRBV5-4 with TRBJ2-3; D is tentatively TRBD1 or TRBD2 (5 bases each). CDR3 length: 15 residues. The V and J ends lost 3 bases and 2 bases respectively, with 13 bases between them. Germline CDR1 and CDR2: SGHNT and YYREEE (reference sequence). The CDR3 reads CASSSGTPNTDTQYF. The CDR3 DNA follows: TGTGCCAGCAGCTCCGGGACCCCAAACACAGATACGCAGTATTTT.